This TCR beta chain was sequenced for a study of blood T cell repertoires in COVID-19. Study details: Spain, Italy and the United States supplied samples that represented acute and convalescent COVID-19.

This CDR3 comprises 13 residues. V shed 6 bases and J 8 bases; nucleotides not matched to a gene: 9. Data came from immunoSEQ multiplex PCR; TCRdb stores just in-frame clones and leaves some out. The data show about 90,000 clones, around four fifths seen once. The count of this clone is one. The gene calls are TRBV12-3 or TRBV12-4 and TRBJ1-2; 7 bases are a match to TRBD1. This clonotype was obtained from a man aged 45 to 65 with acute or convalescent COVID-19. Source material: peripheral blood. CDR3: CASSPDRVGGYTF. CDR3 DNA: TGTGCCAGCAGCCCAGACAGGGTTGGCGGCTACACCTTC.